The entry below gives a single TCR beta chain sequence along with its context. Its antigen is not known. Some clones are missing from TCRdb's copy, which holds only in-frame ones; the method was immunoSEQ multiplex PCR. The sample records approximately 150,000 clones, about nine tenths being singletons. These data originate in a study of T cell responses to AZD1222 COVID-19 vaccine. General study results and limits: Spike as a whole was targeted by vaccine-associated CD4 TCRs, dominant at 160-218 and 743-854. Donors were mostly white British, more females; clonal diversity possibly underestimated. Targeting of unmutated variant regions was reportedly seen in nearly half of spike-specific TCRs. Repertoire samples came only from after the peak T cell response.

CDR3 length: 15 residues. Trimming cost V 0 bases and J 1 base, with 7 bases left between them. Germline CDR1 reads SGHVS; CDR2 reads FNYEAQ. The origin of this receptor is an adult in good health. Sequenced here: peripheral blood, sampled on day 0 of AZD1222 vaccination. The V call is TRBV7-6, the J call TRBJ1-5; TRBD1 is a possible D gene (5 bases). The CDR3, as DNA: TGTGCCAGCAGCTTAGCGGGGGGGAGCAATCAGCCCCAGCATTTT. Translation: CASSLAGGSNQPQHF.